This T cell receptor (beta chain) derives from a study of T cell responses to AZD1222 COVID-19 vaccine. Measured with immunoSEQ multiplex PCR; TCRdb has only the in-frame clones, and not every one. The profile covers around 120,000 clones, with about 91% appearing a single time and approximately 3% taken by the ten largest. CDR3 length: 15 amino acids. CDR1 is SEHNR, CDR2 FQNEAQ, per germline (reference sequence). The V gene lost 1 base and the J gene lost 3 bases, with 12 bases spanning the gap. Points from the study as a whole: Clonal diversity was possibly underestimated; the donors were predominantly white British and more often female.

Remarks on this clone: The antigen is undetermined.

The sample here was peripheral blood, taken on day 0 of AZD1222 vaccination. The chain employs TRBV7-9 and TRBJ2-5, with a weak D call TRBD1 (5 bases). This receptor was taken from an adult in good health. The CDR3 bases are TGTGCCAGCAGCTTAGAGGGGCGTCCCGAAGAGACCCAGTACTTC. It yields the protein CASSLEGRPEETQYF.